Described below is a single TCR beta chain sequence and its context. The table came from immunoSEQ multiplex PCR; TCRdb's copy has only in-frame clones and leaves some out. The sample lists fewer than 850,000 clones, just over 95% seen once, with around 0.25% in the top ten. The source of the sample is a study of shared clonotypes between healthy human individuals. Naive CD8 cells comprised CD45RO-negative, CCR7-positively selected cells, excluding terminally differentiated effector memory CD45RA+ cells. The J segment lost 6 bases and the V segment lost 5 bases, leaving 10 bases of the junction unmatched. The germline CDR1 and CDR2 sequences are SEHNR and FQNEAQ (reference sequence). The CDR3 length is 15 residues.

The rearrangement joins TRBV7-9 to TRBJ2-1, with 7 bases fitting TRBD2. Sequencing was performed on naive CD8+ T cells sorted from blood. The source of this sequence is a man younger than 40 in good health. The CDR3 DNA sequence: TGTGCCAGCAGCGGAGTGGGGGAGGGCCGCAATGAGCAGTTCTTC. Its protein product is CASSGVGEGRNEQFF.